The TCR beta chain under discussion was sequenced for a study of post-analysis software for immune sequencing data. Each TCR beta cDNA library carried unique molecular identifiers. TCRdb re-derived calls from the PCR reads in MiXCR, one entry per CDR3 protein. The sample has some 690,000 distinct CDR3 sequences, more than 50% seen once. This clonotype has just a few counts. Its specificity is not known. Notes on the study in general: Samples made in the same batch grouped tightly together by F measure. About five TRBV segments were more frequent in patients than controls; TRBV5-6, TRBV5-1 and TRBV20-1 belonged to this group.

The CDR3 loop spans 15 amino acids. The trim removed 3 bases at V and 6 bases at J, leaving 5 bases unmatched. Per the germline V gene, CDR1 is SGHTA and CDR2 is FQGTGA. The chain links TRBV7-3 to TRBJ2-3; 11 nucleotides match TRBD2. Sequencing used blood. The receptor was isolated from a girl under 10 years old with multiple sclerosis. This chain's CDR3 is CASSFGLAGVDTQYF. CDR3 sequence (DNA): TGTGCCAGCAGCTTCGGACTAGCGGGCGTCGATACGCAGTATTTT.